Sequencing of this T cell receptor beta chain was carried out in a study of T cell repertoires in cytomegalovirus infection. This clonotype was observed a few times. Antigen specificity is unknown. Findings and limits, study-wide: Ex vivo responses were dominated by HLA-C-restricted CMV-specific TCR beta clonotypes.

TCRdb processed the reads anew with MiXCR; each CDR3 protein has one entry. In the table there are about 400,000 distinct CDR3 sequences, over 15% of which are singletons. The receptor was derived from a human donor in good health (CMV status not recorded). Some clones in this sample may be carry-over from other donors' samples. The sample consisted of PBMCs.

For the CDR3, the DNA is TGTGCCAGCAGTTTATGGCTTGGAGGGGAGACCCAGTACTTC. This codes for CASSLWLGGETQYF. The V and J genes are TRBV28 and TRBJ2-5; maybe TRBD2 (6 bases). V lost 0 bases, J lost 5 bases, and 10 bases lay in between. The CDR3 is 14 amino acids. CDR1 is MDHEN and CDR2 is SYDVKM in the germline V gene. Full variable domain (rest looked up from reference TRBV28 and TRBJ2-5): DVKVTQSSRYLVKRTGEKVFLECVQDMDHENMFWYRQDPGLGLRLIYFSYDVKMKEKGDIPEGYSVSREKKERFSLILESASTNQTSMYLCASSLWLGGETQYFGPGTRLLVL.